The TCR beta chain under discussion was sequenced for a study of cytomegalovirus exposure and HLA in healthy donors. Broader study findings: It is likely that the observed cluster of highly shared sequence variants was a sequencing artifact. Presence/absence analysis assumed near-uniform sequencing depth across donors. Most TCR sequences were rare, but some public TCRs occurred in many donors.

Unrecorded immune exposures were likely, despite nominal health at sampling. Per germline, CDR1 MDHEN and CDR2 SYDVKM. This CDR3 has 13 residues. V lost 10 bases and J 0 bases, leaving 12 bases between the germline ends. The count of this clone is one. Its target is not known. Use of 60 Vbeta and 13 Jbeta primers characterized the PCR. Measured with immunoSEQ multiplex PCR; TCRdb has only the in-frame clones, and not every one. The data hold about 130,000 clones, with around 76% observed a single time. The chain couples TRBV28 to TRBJ1-2; the D gene is possibly TRBD1 (5 bases). This receptor was obtained from a woman between 50 and 59 years old in good health and CMV-seronegative. Specimen: PBMCs. The CDR3 nucleotides are TGTGCCACTCCGGGGGTTTCTAACTATGGCTACACCTTC. Translation gives CATPGVSNYGYTF.